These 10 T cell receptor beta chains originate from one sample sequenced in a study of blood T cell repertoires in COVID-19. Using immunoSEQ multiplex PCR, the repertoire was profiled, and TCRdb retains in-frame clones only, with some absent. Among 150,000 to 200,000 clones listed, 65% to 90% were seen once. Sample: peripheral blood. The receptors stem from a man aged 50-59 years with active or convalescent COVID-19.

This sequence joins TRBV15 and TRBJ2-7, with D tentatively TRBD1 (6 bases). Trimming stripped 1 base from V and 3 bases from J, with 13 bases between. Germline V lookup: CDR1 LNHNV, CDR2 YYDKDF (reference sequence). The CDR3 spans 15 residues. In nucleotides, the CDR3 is TGTGCCACCAGCAGAGGGGGACAAGAGGACTACGAGCAGTACTTC. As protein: CATSRGGQEDYEQYF.

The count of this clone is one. The CDR3 reads CASSVNPTQETQYF. DNA for the CDR3: TGTGCCAGCAGCGTAAACCCTACCCAAGAGACCCAGTACTTC. The J gene is TRBJ2-5, the V gene TRBV9; the D is unclear. The CDR3 spans 14 residues. The V gene's germline CDR1 is SGDLS and CDR2 YYNGEE. V was pared by 1 base and J by 1 base, with 8 bases between.

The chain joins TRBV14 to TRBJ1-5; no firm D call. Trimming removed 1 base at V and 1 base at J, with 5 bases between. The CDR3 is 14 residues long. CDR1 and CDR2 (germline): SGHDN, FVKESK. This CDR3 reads CASSQVGSNQPQHF. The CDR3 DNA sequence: TGTGCCAGCAGCCAAGTGGGCAGCAATCAGCCCCAGCATTTT.

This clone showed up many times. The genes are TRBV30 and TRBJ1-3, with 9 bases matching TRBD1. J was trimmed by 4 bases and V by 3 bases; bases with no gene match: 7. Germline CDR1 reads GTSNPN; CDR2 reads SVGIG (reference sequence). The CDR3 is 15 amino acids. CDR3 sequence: CAWSRTGGAGNTIYF. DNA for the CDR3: TGTGCCTGGAGCCGTACAGGGGGCGCAGGAAACACCATATATTTT.

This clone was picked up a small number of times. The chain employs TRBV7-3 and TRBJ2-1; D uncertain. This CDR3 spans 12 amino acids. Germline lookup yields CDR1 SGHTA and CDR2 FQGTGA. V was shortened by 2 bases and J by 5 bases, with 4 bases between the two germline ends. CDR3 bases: TGTGCCAGCAGCTTACAGAACAATGAGCAGTTCTTC. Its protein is CASSLQNNEQFF.

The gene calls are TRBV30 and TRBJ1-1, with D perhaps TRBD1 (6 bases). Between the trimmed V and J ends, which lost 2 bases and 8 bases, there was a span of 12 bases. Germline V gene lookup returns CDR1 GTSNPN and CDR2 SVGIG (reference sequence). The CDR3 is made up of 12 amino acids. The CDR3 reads CAWSTPGTEAFF. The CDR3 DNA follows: TGTGCCTGGAGTACACCGGGGACAGAAGCTTTCTTT.

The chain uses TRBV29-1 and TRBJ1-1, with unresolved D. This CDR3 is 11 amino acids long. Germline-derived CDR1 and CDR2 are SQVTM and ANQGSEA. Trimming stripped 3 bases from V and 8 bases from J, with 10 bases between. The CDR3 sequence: CSVDNPSEAFF. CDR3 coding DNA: TGCAGCGTTGACAACCCGAGCGAAGCTTTCTTT.

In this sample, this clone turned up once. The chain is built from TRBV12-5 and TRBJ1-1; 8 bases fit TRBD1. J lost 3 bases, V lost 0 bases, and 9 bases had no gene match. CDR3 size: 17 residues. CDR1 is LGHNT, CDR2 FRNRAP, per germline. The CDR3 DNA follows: TGTGCTAGTGGTTTGGTACTGGGCAGGGGGCCCGACACTGAAGCTTTCTTT. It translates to CASGLVLGRGPDTEAFF.

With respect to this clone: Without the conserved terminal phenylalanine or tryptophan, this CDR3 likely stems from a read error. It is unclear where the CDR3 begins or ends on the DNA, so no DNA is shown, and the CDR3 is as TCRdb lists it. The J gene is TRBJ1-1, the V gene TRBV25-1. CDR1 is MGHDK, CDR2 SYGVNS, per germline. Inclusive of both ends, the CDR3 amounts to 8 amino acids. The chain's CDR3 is CASSGQRG.

The CDR3 sequence is CASSQQGAPNEKLFF. The CDR3, as DNA: TGTGCCAGCAGTCAACAGGGGGCGCCTAATGAAAAACTGTTTTTT. J is TRBJ1-4 and V is TRBV6-5; TRBD1 matches 9 bases. The CDR3 has 15 residues. Unmatched junction bases numbered 4, after V lost 5 bases and J lost 3 bases. CDR1 and CDR2 (germline): MNHEY, SVGAGI.